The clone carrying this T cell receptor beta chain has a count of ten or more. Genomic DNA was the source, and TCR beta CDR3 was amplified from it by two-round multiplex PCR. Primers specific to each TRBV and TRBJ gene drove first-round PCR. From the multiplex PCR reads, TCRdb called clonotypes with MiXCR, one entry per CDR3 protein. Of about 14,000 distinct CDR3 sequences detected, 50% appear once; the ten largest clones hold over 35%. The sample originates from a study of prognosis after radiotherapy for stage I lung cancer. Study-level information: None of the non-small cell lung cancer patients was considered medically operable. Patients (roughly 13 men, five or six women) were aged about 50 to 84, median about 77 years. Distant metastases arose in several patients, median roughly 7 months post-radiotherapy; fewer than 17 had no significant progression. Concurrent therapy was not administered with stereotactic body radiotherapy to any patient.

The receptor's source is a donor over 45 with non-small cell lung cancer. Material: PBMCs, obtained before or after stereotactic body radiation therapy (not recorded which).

The CDR3 loop is CATSSGGGASNQPQHF. For the CDR3, the DNA is TGTGCCACCTCATCAGGTGGGGGGGCAAGCAATCAGCCCCAGCATTTT. The chain couples TRBV19 to TRBJ1-5, with D maybe TRBD1 (6 bases). The CDR3 length is 16 residues. CDR1 and CDR2 (germline): LNHDA, SQIVND (reference sequence). Trimming shortened V by 10 bases and J by 1 base, and 20 bases separated the two germline ends.